This entry lists 21 T cell receptor beta chains sequenced from one sample in a study of identical twins. TCRdb processed the 5' RACE reads anew with MiXCR; each CDR3 protein has one entry. The sample yields under 450,000 distinct CDR3 sequences, around 20% seen once. The sample comprised naive T cells sorted from blood. The receptor set was obtained from a man in his fifties in good health.

This chain links TRBV28 with TRBJ2-3; perhaps D is TRBD1 or TRBD2 (5 bases each). Germline V gene lookup returns CDR1 MDHEN and CDR2 SYDVKM. V was pared by 4 bases and J by 0 bases, with 20 bases between. CDR3 length equals 18 residues. The CDR3 coding sequence is TGTGCCAGCAGTTACACGCCCGGGGCTGTGGCTAGCACAGATACGCAGTATTTT. Amino acids: CASSYTPGAVASTDTQYF.

The rearrangement links TRBV3-1 to TRBJ2-2; D is perhaps TRBD2 (6 bases). This CDR3 has 16 residues. Per the germline V gene, CDR1 is LGHDT and CDR2 is YNNKEL (reference sequence). Trimming cost V 1 base and J 5 bases, with 14 bases left between them. CDR3 in amino acids: CASSQAGTSGTGELFF. The DNA for the CDR3 is TGTGCCAGCAGCCAAGCCGGGACTTCGGGGACCGGGGAGCTGTTTTTT.

This clonotype was counted a few times. This chain links TRBV27 with TRBJ2-7; 11 bases map to TRBD2. Germline CDR1 MNHEY, CDR2 SMNVEV (reference sequence). With V trimmed by 5 bases and J by 4 bases, 13 bases remained unmatched. The CDR3 extends over 17 amino acids. As DNA, the CDR3 is TGTGCCAGCAGTCGCAGAGCTATAGCGGGAGGGAGGTACGAGCAGTACTTC. Encoded protein: CASSRRAIAGGRYEQYF.

V usage is TRBV12-3 or TRBV12-4 and J usage is TRBJ1-1; D is uncertain. This CDR3 spans 12 amino acids. Between the trimmed V and J ends, which lost 3 bases and 7 bases, there was a span of 9 bases. For the CDR3, the DNA is TGTGCCAGCAGTTTTTTTACCGGTGAAGCTTTCTTT. Translation gives CASSFFTGEAFF.

Only a few counts were recorded for this clonotype. The chain carries TRBV11-3 and TRBJ2-3; 7 bases match TRBD1. The CDR3 totals 15 residues. V shed 1 base, J shed 2 bases, and the junction held 3 bases outside the gene matches. CDR1 and CDR2 (germline): SGHNT, YENEEA. The CDR3 loop is CASSLGGQPTDTQYF. As DNA, the CDR3 is TGTGCCAGCAGCTTAGGGGGACAGCCCACAGATACGCAGTATTTT.

This clonotype was seen at least ten times. The CDR3 DNA sequence: TGCAGCGTTGGTTCTCGAAGCTCCTACAATGAGCAGTTCTTC. It translates to CSVGSRSSYNEQFF. The chain carries TRBV29-1 and TRBJ2-1; D not certain. The V gene lost 4 bases and the J gene lost 0 bases, with 10 bases spanning the gap. The CDR3 has 14 amino acids. In germline, CDR1 is SQVTM, CDR2 ANQGSEA.

The table lists this clonotype with a few counts. This rearrangement joins TRBV29-1 to TRBJ1-1; D call uncertain. Trimming left V 7 bases short and J 3 bases short, with 12 bases between. CDR1 SQVTM and CDR2 ANQGSEA come from the germline V gene. The CDR3 consists of 12 residues. CDR3 sequence (DNA): TGCAGCGGCACTCTCGGAGACACTGAAGCTTTCTTT. Its translation is CSGTLGDTEAFF. Full variable domain (rest looked up from reference TRBV29-1 and TRBJ1-1): SAVISQKPSRDICQRGTSLTIQCQVDSQVTMMFWYRQQPGQSLTLIATANQGSEATYESGFVIDKFPISRPNLTFSTLTVSNMSPEDSSIYLCSGTLGDTEAFFGQGTRLTVV.

The rearrangement links TRBV24-1 to TRBJ2-7, with 12 bases aligning to TRBD1. The CDR3 covers 14 residues. Germline V CDR1 and CDR2: KGHDR, SFDVKD. V lost 9 bases, J lost 3 bases, and 5 bases stayed unmatched. CDR3 in DNA: TGTGCCACCCGGGACAGGGGGCGTCTCTACGAGCAGTACTTC. It specifies CATRDRGRLYEQYF.

This clonotype was recorded many times. This chain uses TRBV6-2 or TRBV6-3 with TRBJ2-7; 14 bases line up with TRBD2. V shed 4 bases, J shed 6 bases, and the junction held 14 bases outside the gene matches. Germline CDR1 reads MNHEY; CDR2 reads SVGEGT. The CDR3 loop spans 18 amino acids. The CDR3 DNA reads TGTGCCAGCAGTTTTGGGAGGACTAGCGGGAGGACAGCAGTCGAGCAGTACTTC. Protein sequence: CASSFGRTSGRTAVEQYF.

The rearrangement links TRBV15 to TRBJ2-7; tentatively, D is TRBD1 (6 bases). The germline V and J ends were trimmed by 0 bases and 4 bases, with 10 bases remaining between them. This CDR3 is built from 14 residues. Germline V gene data show CDR1 as LNHNV and CDR2 as YYDKDF (reference sequence). This CDR3 is CATSRDRGRYEQYF. CDR3 DNA: TGTGCCACCAGCAGAGACAGGGGTCGGTACGAGCAGTACTTC.

The sample holds many counts of this clonotype. The CDR3 loop reads CASLAGDTEAFF. The CDR3 region has the DNA TGTGCCAGCTTGGCGGGGGACACTGAAGCTTTCTTT. J is TRBJ1-1 and V is TRBV12-3 or TRBV12-4, with a weak D call TRBD1 (5 bases). V lost 8 bases and J 3 bases, leaving 10 bases between the germline ends. This CDR3 is 12 amino acids long.

V is TRBV6-1 and J is TRBJ2-2; TRBD2 matches 9 bases. This CDR3 is built from 14 residues. The V segment lost 7 bases and the J segment 2 bases; nucleotides outside the gene matches: 2. Germline CDR1 MNHNS, CDR2 SASEGT. This chain's CDR3 is CASTLAGNTGELFF. The CDR3 nucleotides are TGTGCCAGCACACTAGCGGGTAACACCGGGGAGCTGTTTTTT.

In its sample, this clonotype was seen many times. The chain has TRBV5-1 and TRBJ2-7, with TRBD1 identical over 8 bases. The ends lost 2 bases at V and 2 bases at J; junction bases unmatched: 6. The germline V gene encodes CDR1 SGHRS and CDR2 YFSETQ. CDR3 length equals 15 residues. The CDR3 region is CASSFRTGPTYEQYF. CDR3 in DNA: TGCGCCAGCAGCTTCAGGACAGGGCCCACCTACGAGCAGTACTTC.

The rearrangement uses TRBV2 and TRBJ2-2, with 12 positions matching TRBD2. This CDR3 has 19 amino acids. V shed 2 bases and J 3 bases; nucleotides not matched to a gene: 10. Germline CDR1 and CDR2: SNHLY and FYNNEI. The CDR3 DNA sequence: TGTGCCAGCAGTGAACCCGTGACTAGCGGGAGTGAGGACACCGGGGAGCTGTTTTTT. This codes for CASSEPVTSGSEDTGELFF.

The V gene is TRBV5-8, the J gene TRBJ2-1, with D unclear. The germline V gene encodes CDR1 SGHTS and CDR2 YDEGEE. CDR3 length equals 11 residues. V lost 3 bases to trimming and J lost 13 bases, with 11 bases between them. This chain's CDR3 is CASSSWTGQFF. Written as DNA, the CDR3 is TGTGCCAGCAGCTCATGGACGGGCCAGTTCTTC.

Concerning this clonotype itself: Germline and junction disagree at one end, which may indicate a read error. The chain employs TRBV29-1 and TRBJ1-1; D possibly corresponds to TRBD1 (5 bases). Per the germline V gene, CDR1 is SQVTM and CDR2 is ANQGSEA. The CDR3 covers 13 residues. In DNA form, the CDR3 reads TGCAGCGTAAACTGGGGGTCGAACTCTGAAGCTTTCTTT. This encodes CSVNWGSNSEAFF.

The chain has TRBV29-1 and TRBJ2-7; 8 bases agree with TRBD2. Trimming at V came to 4 bases and at J to 5 bases, leaving 7 bases not matched to a gene. Looked up from germline, CDR1 is SQVTM and CDR2 is ANQGSEA. CDR3 length: 13 residues. The CDR3 region has the DNA TGCAGCGTTGCCGGGACTAGTATCCACGAGCAGTACTTC. Its protein product is CSVAGTSIHEQYF.

The rearrangement uses TRBV20-1 and TRBJ1-1; D remains unclear. Germline loops: CDR1 DFQATT, CDR2 SNEGSKA (reference sequence). This CDR3 has 14 residues. The V gene lost 5 bases and the J gene lost 1 base, with 14 bases spanning the gap. The CDR3 protein is CSAARTSRNTEAFF. The CDR3, as DNA: TGCAGTGCTGCCCGGACTAGTCGGAACACTGAAGCTTTCTTT.

This chain links TRBV18 with TRBJ2-7; TRBD1 or TRBD2 may be the D gene (5 bases each). The germline gives CDR1 KGHSH, CDR2 LQKENI. The V and J ends lost 1 base and 4 bases respectively, with 8 bases between them. The CDR3 is 13 residues long. The CDR3 is CASSPRWGYEQYF. For the CDR3, the DNA is TGTGCCAGCTCACCACGTTGGGGGTACGAGCAGTACTTC. The complete variable domain, with remaining parts taken from reference TRBV18 and TRBJ2-7, reads NAGVMQNPRHLVRRRGQEARLRCSPMKGHSHVYWYRQLPEEGLKFMVYLQKENIIDESGMPKERFSAEFPKEGPSILRIQQVVRGDSAAYFCASSPRWGYEQYFGPGTRLTVT.

V and J are TRBV28 and TRBJ2-4; 8 bases agree with TRBD2. V lost 4 bases and J lost 0; bases outside the gene matches: 11. The CDR3 sequence is 18 residues long. Germline-derived CDR1 and CDR2 are MDHEN and SYDVKM. Here the CDR3 reads CASSYLAGPALAKNIQYF. CDR3 in DNA: TGTGCCAGCAGTTATCTAGCGGGTCCAGCCCTAGCCAAAAACATTCAGTACTTC.

This clonotype was picked up a small number of times. The chain joins TRBV12-3 or TRBV12-4 to TRBJ2-1; 14 bases align to TRBD2. V trimming: 7 bases; J trimming: 1 base; junction bases outside the gene matches: 12. This CDR3 has 19 residues. DNA for the CDR3: TGTGCCAGCACCTGGGAGGGGACTAGCGGGAGTAATTCCTACAATGAGCAGTTCTTC. It yields the protein CASTWEGTSGSNSYNEQFF.